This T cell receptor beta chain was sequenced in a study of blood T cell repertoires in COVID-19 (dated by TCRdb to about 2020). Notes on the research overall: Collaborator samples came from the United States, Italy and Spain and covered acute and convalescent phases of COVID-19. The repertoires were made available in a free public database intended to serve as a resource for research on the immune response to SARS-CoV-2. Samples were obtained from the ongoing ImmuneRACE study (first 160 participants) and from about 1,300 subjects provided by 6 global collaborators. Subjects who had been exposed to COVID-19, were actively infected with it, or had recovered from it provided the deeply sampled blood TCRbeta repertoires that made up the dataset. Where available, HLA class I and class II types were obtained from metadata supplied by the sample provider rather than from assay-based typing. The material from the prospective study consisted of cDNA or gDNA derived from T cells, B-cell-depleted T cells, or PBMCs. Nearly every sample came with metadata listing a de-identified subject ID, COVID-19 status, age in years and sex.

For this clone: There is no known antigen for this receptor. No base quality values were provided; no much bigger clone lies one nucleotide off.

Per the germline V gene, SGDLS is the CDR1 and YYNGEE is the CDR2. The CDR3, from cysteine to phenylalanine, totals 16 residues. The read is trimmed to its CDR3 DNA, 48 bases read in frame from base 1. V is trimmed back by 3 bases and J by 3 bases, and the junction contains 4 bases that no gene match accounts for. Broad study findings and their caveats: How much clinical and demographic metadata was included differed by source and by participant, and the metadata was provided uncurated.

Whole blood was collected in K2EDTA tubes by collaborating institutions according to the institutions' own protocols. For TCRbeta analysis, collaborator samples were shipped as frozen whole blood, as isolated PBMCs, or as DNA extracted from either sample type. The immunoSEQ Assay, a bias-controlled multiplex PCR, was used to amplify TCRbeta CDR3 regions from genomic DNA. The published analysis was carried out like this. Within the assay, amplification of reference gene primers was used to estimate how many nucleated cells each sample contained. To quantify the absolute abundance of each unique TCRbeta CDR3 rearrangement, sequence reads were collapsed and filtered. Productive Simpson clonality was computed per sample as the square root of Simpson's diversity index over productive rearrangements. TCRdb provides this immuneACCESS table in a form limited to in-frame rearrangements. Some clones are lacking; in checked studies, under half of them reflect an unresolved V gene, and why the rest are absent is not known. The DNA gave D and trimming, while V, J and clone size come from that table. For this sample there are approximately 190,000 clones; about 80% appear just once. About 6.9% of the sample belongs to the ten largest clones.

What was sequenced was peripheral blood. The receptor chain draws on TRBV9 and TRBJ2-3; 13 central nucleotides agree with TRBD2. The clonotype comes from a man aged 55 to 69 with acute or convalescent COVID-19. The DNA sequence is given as TGTGCCAGCAGCGCGACGGGACTAGCGGGAACAGATACGCAGTATTTT. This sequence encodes CASSATGLAGTDTQYF.